Included here is one T cell receptor (beta chain) sequence, with context. Its antigen is unidentified. The data are from a study of T cells expressing NK-cell markers. As for the study in general: Beta-chain profiling covered CD3+CD56+NKG2C+, CD3+CD56+NKG2C- and CD3+CD56-NKG2C+ sorted subsets.

The length of the CDR3 is 15 residues. Generation of TCR beta cDNA was performed by 5'RACE template switching incorporating UMIs. TCRdb derives one entry per CDR3 protein from the 5' RACE reads, leaving out DNA. The sample spans 500,000 or so distinct CDR3 sequences; the ten largest clones claim 3% to 4.5%. Findings of the study overall: Each of six donors carried dominant NKG2C+ clonotypes accounting for roughly 1.0-8% of CD8+ T cells.

Sequences were obtained from blood T cells: a sorted CD56 or NKG2C T cell subset, CD4+ or CD8+ T cells, or bulk PBMC T cells (not recorded which). This receptor was identified in a man aged 18 to 35 in good health. The chain is built from TRBV12-3 or TRBV12-4 and TRBJ2-5; lacking DNA, the TRBD2 call made by TCRdb goes unchecked. CDR3 residues: CASSLGLAGQETQYF.